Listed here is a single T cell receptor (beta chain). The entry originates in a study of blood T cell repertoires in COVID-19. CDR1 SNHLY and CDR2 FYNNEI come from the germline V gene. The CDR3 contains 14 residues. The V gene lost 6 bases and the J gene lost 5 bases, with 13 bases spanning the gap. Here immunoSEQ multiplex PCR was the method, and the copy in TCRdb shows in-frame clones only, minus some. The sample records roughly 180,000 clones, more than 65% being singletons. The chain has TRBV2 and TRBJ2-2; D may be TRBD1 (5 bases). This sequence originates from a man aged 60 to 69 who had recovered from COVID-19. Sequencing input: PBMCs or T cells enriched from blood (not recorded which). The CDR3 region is CASRETEITGELFF. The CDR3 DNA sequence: TGTGCCAGCAGAGAGACAGAAATTACCGGGGAGCTGTTTTTT.